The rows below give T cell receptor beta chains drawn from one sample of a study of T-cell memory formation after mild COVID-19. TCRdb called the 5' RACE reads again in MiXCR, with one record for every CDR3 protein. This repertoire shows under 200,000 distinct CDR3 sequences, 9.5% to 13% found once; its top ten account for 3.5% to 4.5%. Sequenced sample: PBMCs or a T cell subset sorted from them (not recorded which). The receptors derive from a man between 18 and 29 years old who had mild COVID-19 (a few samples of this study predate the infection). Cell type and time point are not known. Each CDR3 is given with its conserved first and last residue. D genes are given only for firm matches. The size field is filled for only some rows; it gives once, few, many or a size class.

TGTGCCAGCAGTTCGCAATACACAGATACGCAGTATTTT,CASSSQYTDTQYF,TRBJ2-3,.,TRBV12-3/TRBV12-4,many
TGTGCCAGCAGTTACGGGCAGGGAGGTCAGCCCCAGCATTTT,CASSYGQGGQPQHF,TRBJ1-5,.,TRBV6-6,few
TGTGCCAGCAGCCAACAGGGACAGGGAGGAGAGACCCAGTACTTC,CASSQQGQGGETQYF,TRBJ2-5,TRBD1,TRBV3-1,.
TGTGCCAGCAGTTTAGCGCGGCAGACTAACTATGGCTACACCTTC,CASSLARQTNYGYTF,TRBJ1-2,.,TRBV12-3/TRBV12-4,few
TGTGCCAGCAGCAAGAACATGAACACTGAAGCTTTCTTT,CASSKNMNTEAFF,TRBJ1-1,.,TRBV7-3,few
TGTGCCAGCAGTAAGCGTCCCATTCCTGGCACTGAAGCTTTCTTT,CASSKRPIPGTEAFF,TRBJ1-1,.,TRBV6-5,many
TGTGCCAGTGGGGGCGCAGATACGCAGTATTTT,CASGGADTQYF,TRBJ2-3,.,TRBV6-6,many
TGTGCCACCAGTGATTCTGACATATATGGCTACACCTTC,CATSDSDIYGYTF,TRBJ1-2,.,TRBV24-1,.
TGTGCCAGCAGCCAATCAACCGGGACAGCTGAAGCTTTCTTT,CASSQSTGTAEAFF,TRBJ1-1,TRBD1,TRBV14,.
TGCGCCAGCAGTTCTTACCCAGACAGCACCGGGGAGCTGTTTTTT,CASSSYPDSTGELFF,TRBJ2-2,.,TRBV5-1,few
TGTGCTAGTGGGATGGGGGGGGTGAACACTGAAGCTTTCTTT,CASGMGGVNTEAFF,TRBJ1-1,.,TRBV12-5,.
TGTGCCAGCAGTTACTCGGCGGGGGGATTCTCTGGGGCCAACGTCCTGACTTTC,CASSYSAGGFSGANVLTF,TRBJ2-6,TRBD2,TRBV6-6,.
TGTGCCACCCAAGGGACTAAGGGGCCATGGCCCCAGCATTTT,CATQGTKGPWPQHF,TRBJ1-5,.,TRBV10-3,many
TGTGCCAGCAGCCAAGAACGCGTGAGGACGGCTGGAAACACCATATATTTT,CASSQERVRTAGNTIYF,TRBJ1-3,.,TRBV4-2,few
TGCGCCAGCAGCCCATCGACAGGGGTCTATGGCTACACCTTC,CASSPSTGVYGYTF,TRBJ1-2,TRBD1,TRBV5-1,.
TGTGCCAGCAGTCCCTCGATACTTTCTAACTATGGCTACACCTTC,CASSPSILSNYGYTF,TRBJ1-2,.,TRBV12-3/TRBV12-4,few
TGTGCCAGCAGCCGGGACAGGGGGCCCACAGATACGCAGTATTTT,CASSRDRGPTDTQYF,TRBJ2-3,TRBD1,TRBV11-2,few
TGTGCCAGCAGCTTAGCGGCGGGCCTGTTTGGGCCCCAGCATTTT,CASSLAAGLFGPQHF,TRBJ1-5,.,TRBV7-2,.
TGTGCCAGCAGCCGAGGACAGGAACGAAACGGGGAGCTGTTTTTT,CASSRGQERNGELFF,TRBJ2-2,TRBD1,TRBV2,.
TGTGCCAGCAGCGCCCAGAACACCGGGGAGCTGTTTTTT,CASSAQNTGELFF,TRBJ2-2,.,TRBV7-3,many
TGTGCCAGCAGCCCGATCTCTGGAAACACCATATATTTT,CASSPISGNTIYF,TRBJ1-3,.,TRBV11-2,.
TGTGCCAGCAACCAGGACAGTCGGGGCTCACCCCTCCACTTT,CASNQDSRGSPLHF,TRBJ1-6,.,TRBV2,.
TGTGCCAGCAGCCTCCGGACTGTCGCAGATACGCAGTATTTT,CASSLRTVADTQYF,TRBJ2-3,.,TRBV7-8,.
TGTGCCAGCAGCTTGGCCTTGGGGACAGGGGGATTTTCACCCCTCCACTTT,CASSLALGTGGFSPLHF,TRBJ1-6,TRBD1,TRBV5-6,.
TGTGCCAGCAGCTTAGTAGGGGGCCACACCGGGGAGCTGTTTTTT,CASSLVGGHTGELFF,TRBJ2-2,TRBD1,TRBV7-6,.
TGTGCCAGCAGCCAGGGGGTAGATGGCTACACCTTC,CASSQGVDGYTF,TRBJ1-2,TRBD1,TRBV2,few